These 24 T cell receptor beta chains originate from one sample sequenced in a study of CD8+ T cells in alopecia areata. Treatment defined: oral pan-JAK inhibitor, 5-10 mg twice daily. cDNA prepared by RNA extraction and subsequent reverse transcription served as the template for sequencing. This table comes from immunoSEQ multiplex PCR, and its TCRdb copy is limited to in-frame clones, with some not included. The data contain about 180,000 clones, around 49% of them singletons. Sample: CD8+ T cells sorted from blood, taken at roughly week 52, from a patient treated with tofacitinib. The receptors derive from a human donor with alopecia areata.

The chain recombines TRBV5-1 with TRBJ1-2, with TRBD1 matching 7 bases. This CDR3 region has 13 residues. Losses at the gene ends were 4 bases for V and 6 bases for J; bases not matched to a gene: 6. Germline V gene data show CDR1 as SGHRS and CDR2 as YFSETQ. The CDR3 sequence: CASSLRDSDGYTF. The CDR3 DNA follows: TGCGCCAGCAGCCTCCGGGACAGTGATGGCTACACCTTC. The complete variable domain, with remaining parts taken from reference TRBV5-1 and TRBJ1-2, reads KAGVTQTPRYLIKTRGQQVTLSCSPISGHRSVSWYQQTPGQGLQFLFEYFSETQRNKGNFPGRFSGRQFSNSRSEMNVSTLELGDSALYLCASSLRDSDGYTFGSGTRLTVV.

This clone occurred a few times. The rearrangement links TRBV27 to TRBJ2-7; possibly TRBD2 for D (6 bases). CDR3 length: 15 amino acids. V was shortened by 3 bases and J by 3 bases, with 15 bases between the two germline ends. The germline V gene has CDR1 MNHEY and CDR2 SMNVEV (reference sequence). The CDR3 DNA reads as TGTGCCAGCAGTTTGGGGCAGGGAGGCATCTACGAGCAGTACTTC. Protein sequence: CASSLGQGGIYEQYF.

This clone was seen more than once but under ten times. V gene TRBV27 combines with J gene TRBJ2-3; 8 nucleotides match TRBD2. The CDR3 contains 11 residues. Germline V CDR1 and CDR2: MNHEY, SMNVEV (reference sequence). The junction had 5 bases not matched to a gene; V was cut back by 7 bases and J by 11 bases. The CDR3: CASTYSGEQYF. The CDR3 DNA reads as TGTGCCAGCACCTATAGCGGGGAGCAGTATTTT.

The chain uses TRBV11-2 and TRBJ2-1; TRBD1 is a possible D gene (7 bases). Germline CDR1 SGHAT, CDR2 FQNNGV. The CDR3 totals 16 residues. V was pared by 2 bases and J by 12 bases, with 23 bases between. The CDR3 is CASSLHPGVPSGGQFF. In DNA, the CDR3 is TGTGCCAGCAGCTTACACCCGGGAGTCCCCTCAGGGGGGCAGTTCTTC. The full variable domain, its missing parts supplied by reference TRBV11-2 and TRBJ2-1, is EAGVAQSPRYKIIEKRQSVAFWCNPISGHATLYWYQQILGQGPKLLIQFQNNGVVDDSQLPKDRFSAERLKGVDSTLKIQPAKLEDSAVYLCASSLHPGVPSGGQFFGPGTRLTVL.

This clone showed up just a few times. V is TRBV11-1 and J is TRBJ2-7; D not resolved. The CDR3 sequence is 13 residues long. The V end lost 1 base, the J end lost 4 bases, and 8 bases lay between the germline ends. Germline V gives CDR1 SGHAT, CDR2 FQDESV (reference sequence). DNA of the CDR3: TGTGCCAGCAGCTTAGGCCGTTTTTACGAGCAGTACTTC. Translating it yields CASSLGRFYEQYF.

This rearrangement joins TRBV5-4 to TRBJ2-5, with TRBD2 identical over 11 bases. J gave up 9 bases and V 0 bases, and 4 bases lay outside the gene matches. Germline CDR1 is SGHNT and CDR2 is YYREEE (reference sequence). The CDR3 is 14 amino acids. CDR3 region: CASSLASSGGSQYF. For the CDR3, the DNA is TGTGCCAGCAGCTTGGCGTCTAGCGGGGGGTCCCAGTACTTC.

The chain combines TRBV5-6 with TRBJ1-1, with a tentative D call TRBD1 (5 bases). The CDR3 is made up of 15 amino acids. The V gene's germline CDR1 is SGHDT and CDR2 YYEEEE. V dropped 0 bases and J dropped 1 base, with 10 bases sitting between them. CDR3 in DNA: TGTGCCAGCAGCTTGGCCTCAGGGCCGAACACTGAAGCTTTCTTT. This codes for CASSLASGPNTEAFF. The variable domain in full, completed from reference TRBV5-6 and TRBJ1-1, reads DAGVTQSPTHLIKTRGQQVTLRCSPKSGHDTVSWYQQALGQGPQFIFQYYEEEERQRGNFPDRFSGHQFPNYSSELNVNALLLGDSALYLCASSLASGPNTEAFFGQGTRLTVV.

The chain employs TRBV7-9 and TRBJ2-2; D uncertain. Germline values: CDR1 SEHNR, CDR2 FQNEAQ (reference sequence). The CDR3 has 12 residues. Trimming removed 7 bases at V and 3 bases at J, with 6 bases between. The CDR3 sequence is CASTSYTGELFF. As DNA, the CDR3 is TGTGCCAGCACCTCATACACCGGGGAGCTGTTTTTT.

The J gene is TRBJ1-2, the V gene TRBV10-3; 12 nucleotides agree with TRBD1. CDR1 ENHRY and CDR2 SYGVKD come from the germline V gene. Trimming took 6 bases from V and 5 from J; bases not matched to a gene: 4. The CDR3 runs to 14 residues. In DNA, the CDR3 is TGTGCCATCAGCCGGGACAGGGGGCTTTATGGCTACACCTTC. Its translation is CAISRDRGLYGYTF.

V gene TRBV9 combines with J gene TRBJ1-2, with D unclear. The V end lost 4 bases, the J end lost 7 bases, and 23 bases lay between the germline ends. The CDR3 is 16 residues long. Looked up from germline, CDR1 is SGDLS and CDR2 is YYNGEE. The CDR3 region is CASSSRRVGAVSGYTF. CDR3 DNA: TGTGCCAGCAGCTCCCGTAGGGTGGGCGCGGTTTCTGGCTACACCTTC.

This clone was detected once. The chain uses TRBV2 and TRBJ1-2; 8 bases align to TRBD1. Per germline, CDR1 SNHLY and CDR2 FYNNEI. The CDR3 length is 11 residues. The CDR3 nucleotides are TGTGCGGACAGGGCCACGACTGGCTACACCTTC. Translation gives CADRATTGYTF. Full variable domain (remainder filled in from reference TRBV2 and TRBJ1-2): EPEVTQTPSHQVTQMGQEVILRCVPISNHLYFYWYRQILGQKVEFLVSFYNNEISEKSEIFDDQFSVERPDGSNFTLKIRSTKLEDSAMYFCADRATTGYTFGSGTRLTVV.

The chain has TRBV5-1 and TRBJ2-6; no clear D gene. V lost 0 bases and J 0 bases, leaving 25 bases between the germline ends. CDR1 and CDR2 from the germline V gene are SGHRS and YFSETQ. The CDR3 loop spans 22 amino acids. The CDR3 DNA sequence: TGCGCCAGCAGCTTGGCCCTCCCATGGAATGGGCGATCCTCCTCTGGGGCCAACGTCCTGACTTTC. Residues: CASSLALPWNGRSSSGANVLTF.

The chain links TRBV28 to TRBJ2-2; D is unresolved. The germline CDR1 and CDR2 sequences are MDHEN and SYDVKM. CDR3 length equals 12 residues. Trimming cost V 6 bases and J 7 bases, with 9 bases left between them. The CDR3 region is CASSLLFGELFF. DNA of the CDR3: TGTGCCAGCAGCCTGCTTTTCGGGGAGCTGTTTTTT.

This rearrangement joins TRBV7-9 to TRBJ2-7; D is uncertain. V was clipped by 4 bases and J by 2 bases, with 6 bases between them. The germline gives CDR1 SEHNR, CDR2 FQNEAQ (reference sequence). The CDR3 extends over 12 amino acids. CDR3: CASSYGTYEQYF. For the CDR3, the DNA is TGTGCCAGCAGCTATGGGACCTACGAGCAGTACTTC.

This rearrangement joins TRBV9 to TRBJ2-7; TRBD2 matches at 8 bases. The CDR3 runs to 16 residues. The trim removed 3 bases at V and 2 bases at J, leaving 10 bases unmatched. CDR1 and CDR2 (germline): SGDLS, YYNGEE. The CDR3 nucleotides read TGTGCCAGCAGCGAGAGGCGGGGGGCACCTACCTACGAGCAGTACTTC. Translating it yields CASSERRGAPTYEQYF.

The chain has TRBV20-1 and TRBJ1-2; D gene ambiguous. Looked up from germline, CDR1 is DFQATT and CDR2 is SNEGSKA (reference sequence). The CDR3 is 11 amino acids. The V gene lost 7 bases and the J gene lost 3 bases, with 9 bases spanning the gap. CDR3 amino acids: CSGVGDYGYTF. The CDR3 bases are TGCAGTGGGGTCGGAGACTATGGCTACACCTTC.

The rearrangement joins TRBV2 to TRBJ2-5; 10 bases align to TRBD1. V lost 5 bases and J lost 5; bases outside the gene matches: 8. The CDR3 sequence is 15 residues long. Germline V CDR1 and CDR2: SNHLY, FYNNEI. This chain's CDR3 is CASSFLTGGAETQYF. Here the CDR3 DNA reads TGTGCCAGCAGTTTCCTGACAGGGGGCGCGGAGACCCAGTACTTC.

This chain connects TRBV7-2 to TRBJ2-3, with 8 positions matching TRBD2. CDR3 length equals 16 residues. V shed 1 base, J shed 2 bases, and the junction held 5 bases outside the gene matches. CDR1 and CDR2 from the germline V gene are SGHTA and FQGNSA. The CDR3 here is CASSLVRGALTDTQYF. The CDR3 coding sequence is TGTGCCAGCAGCTTAGTGCGGGGGGCCCTCACAGATACGCAGTATTTT.

In this sample, this clone turned up once. The CDR3: CASSPKGHRVGPNTDTQYF. In DNA, the CDR3 is TGTGCCAGCAGCCCGAAGGGGCACAGGGTTGGGCCCAACACAGATACGCAGTATTTT. The rearrangement joins TRBV9 to TRBJ2-3; perhaps TRBD1 as D (6 bases). Deletions cut 4 bases from V and 2 bases from J, with 26 bases between. Germline CDR1 SGDLS, CDR2 YYNGEE. The CDR3 has 19 amino acids.

The genes are TRBV7-2 and TRBJ2-3; D is uncertain. The CDR3 consists of 14 residues. Between the trimmed V and J ends, which lost 8 bases and 0 bases, there was a span of 12 bases. Germline CDR1 is SGHTA and CDR2 is FQGNSA. The CDR3 sequence: CASRTPASTDTQYF. The CDR3 bases are TGTGCCAGCCGCACCCCGGCTAGCACAGATACGCAGTATTTT.

V gene TRBV4-1 combines with J gene TRBJ1-6; the D is unclear. The germline V gene has CDR1 MGHRA and CDR2 YSYEKL. The length of the CDR3 is 16 residues. Deletions cut 0 bases from V and 0 bases from J, with 6 bases between. The CDR3 DNA sequence: TGCGCCAGCAGCCAAGAACGGAGCTCCTATAATTCACCCCTCCACTTT. Translation gives CASSQERSSYNSPLHF.

This clone was recorded only once. CDR3 protein: CASSGYGNTDTQYF. The CDR3 coding sequence is TGTGCCAGCAGTGGATATGGGAACACAGATACGCAGTATTTT. The V gene is TRBV25-1, the J gene TRBJ2-3; D is unresolved. This CDR3 has 14 amino acids. V lost 4 bases to trimming and J lost 2 bases, with 10 bases between them. CDR1 and CDR2 (germline): MGHDK, SYGVNS.

This CDR3 is CASSWDSVYGYTF. The CDR3, as DNA: TGTGCCAGCAGCTGGGACAGTGTCTATGGCTACACCTTC. This rearrangement joins TRBV5-4 to TRBJ1-2, with 7 bases that match TRBD1. J was trimmed by 4 bases and V by 3 bases; bases with no gene match: 3. Germline values: CDR1 SGHNT, CDR2 YYREEE (reference sequence). CDR3 length: 13 amino acids. The full variable domain, completed using reference TRBV5-4 and TRBJ1-2, is ETGVTQSPTHLIKTRGQQVTLRCSSQSGHNTVSWYQQALGQGPQFIFQYYREEENGRGNFPPRFSGLQFPNYSSELNVNALELDDSALYLCASSWDSVYGYTFGSGTRLTVV.

The genes are TRBV5-6 and TRBJ2-3; TRBD1 agrees at 7 bases. There are 16 residues in the CDR3. Looked up from germline, CDR1 is SGHDT and CDR2 is YYEEEE. The J segment lost 0 bases and the V segment lost 4 bases, leaving 8 bases of the junction unmatched. CDR3 sequence: CASSDRTGASTDTQYF. CDR3 nucleotides: TGTGCCAGCAGCGACCGGACAGGTGCTAGCACAGATACGCAGTATTTT.